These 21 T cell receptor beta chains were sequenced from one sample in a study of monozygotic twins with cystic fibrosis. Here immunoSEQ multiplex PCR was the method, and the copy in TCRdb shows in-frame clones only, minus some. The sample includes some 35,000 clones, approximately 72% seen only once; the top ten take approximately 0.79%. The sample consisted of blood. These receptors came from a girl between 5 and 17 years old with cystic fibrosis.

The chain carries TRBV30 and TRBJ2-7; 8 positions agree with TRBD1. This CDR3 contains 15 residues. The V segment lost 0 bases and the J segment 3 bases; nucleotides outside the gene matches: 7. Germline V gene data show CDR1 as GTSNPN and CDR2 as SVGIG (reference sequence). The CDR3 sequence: CAWSVPGGAVYEQYF. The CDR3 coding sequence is TGTGCCTGGAGTGTACCAGGGGGCGCGGTCTACGAGCAGTACTTC.

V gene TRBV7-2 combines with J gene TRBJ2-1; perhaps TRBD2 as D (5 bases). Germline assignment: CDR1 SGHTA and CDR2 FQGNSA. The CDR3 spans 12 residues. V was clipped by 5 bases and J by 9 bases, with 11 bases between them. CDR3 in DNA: TGTGCCAGCAGCCCGGGGATCGGTGAGCAGTTCTTC. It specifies CASSPGIGEQFF.

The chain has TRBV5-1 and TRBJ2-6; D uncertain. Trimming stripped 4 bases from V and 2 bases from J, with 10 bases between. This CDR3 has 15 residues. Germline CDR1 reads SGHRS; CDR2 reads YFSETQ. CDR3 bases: TGCGCCAGCAGCGAGGTCGTGGCTGGGGCCAACGTCCTGACTTTC. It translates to CASSEVVAGANVLTF. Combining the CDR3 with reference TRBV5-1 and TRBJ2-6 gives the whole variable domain KAGVTQTPRYLIKTRGQQVTLSCSPISGHRSVSWYQQTPGQGLQFLFEYFSETQRNKGNFPGRFSGRQFSNSRSEMNVSTLELGDSALYLCASSEVVAGANVLTFGAGSRLTVL.

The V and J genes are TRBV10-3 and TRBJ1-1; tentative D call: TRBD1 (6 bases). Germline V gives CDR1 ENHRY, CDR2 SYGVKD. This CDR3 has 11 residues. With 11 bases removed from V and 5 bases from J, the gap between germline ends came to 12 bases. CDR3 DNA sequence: TGTGCCGTCTTACAGGGTACTGAAGCTTTCTTT. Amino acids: CAVLQGTEAFF.

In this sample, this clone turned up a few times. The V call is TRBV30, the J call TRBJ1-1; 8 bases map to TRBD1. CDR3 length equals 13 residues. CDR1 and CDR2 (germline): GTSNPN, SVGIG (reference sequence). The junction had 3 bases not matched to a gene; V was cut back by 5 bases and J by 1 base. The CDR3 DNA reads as TGTGCCTGGGGAGGGACAGGGAACACTGAAGCTTTCTTT. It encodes CAWGGTGNTEAFF.

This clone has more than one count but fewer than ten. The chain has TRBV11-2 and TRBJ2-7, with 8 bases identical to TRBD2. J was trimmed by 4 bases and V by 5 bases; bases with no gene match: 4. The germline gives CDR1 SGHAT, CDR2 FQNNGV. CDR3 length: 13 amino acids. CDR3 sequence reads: CASSPGLVYEQYV. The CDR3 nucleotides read TGTGCCAGCAGCCCGGGACTAGTTTACGAGCAGTACGTC.

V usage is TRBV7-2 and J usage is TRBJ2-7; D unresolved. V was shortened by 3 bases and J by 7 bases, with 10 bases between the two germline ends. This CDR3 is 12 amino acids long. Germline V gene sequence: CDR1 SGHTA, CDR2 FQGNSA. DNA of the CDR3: TGTGCCAGCAGCTTTACAGTGGGGGAGCAGTACTTC. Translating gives CASSFTVGEQYF.

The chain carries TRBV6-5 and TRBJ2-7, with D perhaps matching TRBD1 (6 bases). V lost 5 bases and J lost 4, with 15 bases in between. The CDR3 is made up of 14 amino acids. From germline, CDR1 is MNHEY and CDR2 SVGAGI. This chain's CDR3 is CASSRPGAKYEQYF. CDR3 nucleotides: TGTGCCAGCAGTCGGCCAGGGGCCAAGTACGAGCAGTACTTC.

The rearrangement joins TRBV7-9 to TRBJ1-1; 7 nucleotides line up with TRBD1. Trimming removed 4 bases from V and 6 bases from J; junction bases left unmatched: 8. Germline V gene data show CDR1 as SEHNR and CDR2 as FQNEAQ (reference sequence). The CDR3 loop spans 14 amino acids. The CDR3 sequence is CASSSGQPLAEAFF. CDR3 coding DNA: TGTGCCAGCAGCTCGGGACAGCCGCTCGCTGAAGCTTTCTTT.

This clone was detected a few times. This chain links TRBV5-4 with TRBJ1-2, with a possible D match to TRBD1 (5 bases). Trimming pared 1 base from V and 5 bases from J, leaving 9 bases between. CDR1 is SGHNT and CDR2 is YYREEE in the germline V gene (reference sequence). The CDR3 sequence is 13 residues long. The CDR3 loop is CASSLPGLYGYTF. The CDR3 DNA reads TGTGCCAGCAGCTTGCCAGGGCTATATGGCTACACCTTC.

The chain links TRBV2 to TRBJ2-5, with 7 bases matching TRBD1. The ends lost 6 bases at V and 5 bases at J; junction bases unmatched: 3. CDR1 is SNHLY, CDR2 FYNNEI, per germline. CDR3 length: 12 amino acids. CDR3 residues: CASRGGSETQYF. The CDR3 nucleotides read TGTGCCAGCAGAGGGGGCTCCGAGACCCAGTACTTC.

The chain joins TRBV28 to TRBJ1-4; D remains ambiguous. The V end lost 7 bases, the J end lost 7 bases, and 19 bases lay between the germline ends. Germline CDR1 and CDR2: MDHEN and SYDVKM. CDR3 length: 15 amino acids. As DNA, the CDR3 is TGTGCCAGCAAGACTCCCCAGAAGAGAGGTGAAAAACTGTTTTTT. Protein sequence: CASKTPQKRGEKLFF.

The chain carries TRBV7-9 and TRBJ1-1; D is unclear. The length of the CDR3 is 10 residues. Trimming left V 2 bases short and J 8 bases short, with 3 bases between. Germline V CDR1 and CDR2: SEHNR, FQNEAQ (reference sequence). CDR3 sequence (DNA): TGTGCCAGCAGCTTAACCGAAGCTTTCTTT. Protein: CASSLTEAFF.

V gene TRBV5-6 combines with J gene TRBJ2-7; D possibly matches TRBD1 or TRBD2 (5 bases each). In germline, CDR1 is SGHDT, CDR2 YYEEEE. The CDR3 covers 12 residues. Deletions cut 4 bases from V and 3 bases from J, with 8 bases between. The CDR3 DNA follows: TGTGCCAGCAGCCGGGACGGCTACGAGCAGTACGTC. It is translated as CASSRDGYEQYV.

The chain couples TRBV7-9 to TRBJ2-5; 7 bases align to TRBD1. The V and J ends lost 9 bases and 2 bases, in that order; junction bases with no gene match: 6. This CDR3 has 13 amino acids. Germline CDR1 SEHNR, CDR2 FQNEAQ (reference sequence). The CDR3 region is CASRRGQQETQYF. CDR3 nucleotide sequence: TGTGCCAGTCGTAGGGGGCAACAAGAGACCCAGTACTTC.

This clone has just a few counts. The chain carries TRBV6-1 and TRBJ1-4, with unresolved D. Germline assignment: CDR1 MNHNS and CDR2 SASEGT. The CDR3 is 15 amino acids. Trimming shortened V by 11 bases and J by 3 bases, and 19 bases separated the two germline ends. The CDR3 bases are TGTGCCGCTAGAGGCGGGATTACTGCTAATGAAAAACTGTTTTTT. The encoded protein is CAARGGITANEKLFF.

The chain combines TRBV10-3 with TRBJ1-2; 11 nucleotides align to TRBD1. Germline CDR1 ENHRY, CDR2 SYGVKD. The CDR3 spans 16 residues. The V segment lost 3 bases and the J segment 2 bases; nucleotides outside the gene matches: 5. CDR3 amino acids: CAISEEDRGRNYGYTF. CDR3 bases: TGTGCCATCAGTGAAGAGGACAGGGGGCGCAACTATGGCTACACCTTC.

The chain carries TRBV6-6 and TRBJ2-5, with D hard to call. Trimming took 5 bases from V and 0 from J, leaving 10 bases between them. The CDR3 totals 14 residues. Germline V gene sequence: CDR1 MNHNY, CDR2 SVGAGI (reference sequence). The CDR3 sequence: CASSPTEYQETQYF. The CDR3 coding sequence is TGTGCCAGCAGTCCTACCGAGTACCAAGAGACCCAGTACTTC.

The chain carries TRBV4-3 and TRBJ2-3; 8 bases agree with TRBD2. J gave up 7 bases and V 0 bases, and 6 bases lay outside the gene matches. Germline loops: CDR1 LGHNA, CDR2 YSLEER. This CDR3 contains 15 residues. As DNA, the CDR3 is TGCGCCAGCAGCCAAGATAGCGGGACGTCGAATACGCAGTATTTT. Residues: CASSQDSGTSNTQYF.

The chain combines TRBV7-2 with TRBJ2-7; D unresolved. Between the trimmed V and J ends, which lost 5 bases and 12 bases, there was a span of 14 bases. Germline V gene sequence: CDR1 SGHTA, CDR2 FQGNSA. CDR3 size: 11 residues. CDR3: CASSVGTAWYF. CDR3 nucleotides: TGTGCCAGCAGCGTAGGAACCGCCTGGTACTTC.

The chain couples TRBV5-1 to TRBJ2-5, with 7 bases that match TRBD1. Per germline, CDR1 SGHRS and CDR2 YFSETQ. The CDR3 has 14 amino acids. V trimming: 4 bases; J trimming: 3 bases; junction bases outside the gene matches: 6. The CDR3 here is CASSLGTAEETQYF. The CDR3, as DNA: TGCGCCAGCAGCCTAGGGACAGCCGAAGAGACCCAGTACTTC.